The 19 T cell receptor beta chains reported below all come from one sample, sequenced in a study of control samples from healthy donors and cancer patients. Sequencing was performed with immunoSEQ multiplex PCR; in TCRdb, only in-frame clones are kept and a portion is missing. Among about 96,000 clones listed, more than 80% were seen once. The sequenced sample consisted of blood. All receptors come from a young man in good health.

The chain has TRBV4-2 and TRBJ1-3; weak D call: TRBD1 (5 bases). The V end lost 4 bases, the J end lost 1 base, and 17 bases lay between the germline ends. The CDR3 consists of 17 residues. Per germline, CDR1 LGHNA and CDR2 YNFKEQ. CDR3 sequence: CASSLRDSPTSGNTIYF. In DNA, the CDR3 is TGTGCCAGCAGCCTAAGGGACTCGCCCACATCTGGAAACACCATATATTTT.

The chain has TRBV6-1 and TRBJ1-2; D ambiguous. Germline-derived CDR1 and CDR2 are MNHNS and SASEGT. CDR3 size: 15 residues. The V gene lost 2 bases and the J gene lost 4 bases, with 14 bases spanning the gap. DNA for the CDR3: TGTGCCAGCAGTGAAAAGTCTGAACCCCTCTATGGCTACACCTTC. This sequence encodes CASSEKSEPLYGYTF.

The sample holds a few counts of this clone. This rearrangement joins TRBV10-2 to TRBJ1-1; D is undetermined. CDR1 and CDR2 (germline): WSHSY, SAAADI. This CDR3 is 9 amino acids long. V shed 10 bases and J shed 10 bases, with 10 bases lying between them. The CDR3 DNA reads TGCGCCAAGCTAGGTCGAGCTTTCTTT. Its translation is CAKLGRAFF.

This chain links TRBV11-2 with TRBJ1-1; D is undetermined. The germline V gene encodes CDR1 SGHAT and CDR2 FQNNGV. The CDR3 has 13 amino acids. Trimming left V 0 bases short and J 5 bases short, with 7 bases between. CDR3 nucleotides: TGTGCCAGCAGCTTAGACCGAGATACTGAAGCTTTCTTT. Its translation is CASSLDRDTEAFF.

The rearrangement links TRBV10-1 to TRBJ1-1; no clear D gene. This CDR3 is 15 amino acids long. Germline-derived CDR1 and CDR2 are WNHNN and SYGVQD (reference sequence). Trimming shortened V by 2 bases and J by 3 bases, and 13 bases separated the two germline ends. CDR3 coding DNA: TGCGCCAGCAGTGAGAGACCCGGAGGAGACACTGAAGCTTTCTTT. It is translated as CASSERPGGDTEAFF.

V usage is TRBV6-2 or TRBV6-3 and J usage is TRBJ1-5; possibly TRBD1 for D (5 bases). This CDR3 has 17 residues. CDR1 is MNHEY and CDR2 is SVGEGT in the germline V gene. V was clipped by 5 bases and J by 0 bases, with 17 bases between them. CDR3 amino acids: CASSPPPTEYSNQPQHF. The CDR3 DNA is TGTGCCAGCAGTCCCCCTCCGACAGAATATAGCAATCAGCCCCAGCATTTT.

The rearrangement uses TRBV9 and TRBJ1-6; TRBD1 is a possible D gene (6 bases). Germline V gene sequence: CDR1 SGDLS, CDR2 YYNGEE. CDR3 size: 15 residues. The germline V and J ends were trimmed by 3 bases and 10 bases, with 17 bases remaining between them. The CDR3 DNA reads TGTGCCAGCAGCGCCTCGGGGGCGTCATGGTCACCCCTCCACTTT. Amino acids: CASSASGASWSPLHF.

This chain uses TRBV5-1 with TRBJ1-1; D gene ambiguous. V was trimmed by 0 bases and J by 1 base, leaving 7 bases between them. Looked up from germline, CDR1 is SGHRS and CDR2 is YFSETQ. There are 14 residues in the CDR3. DNA for the CDR3: TGCGCCAGCAGCTTGGGGGTCCAGAACACTGAAGCTTTCTTT. This codes for CASSLGVQNTEAFF.

The rearrangement uses TRBV10-3 and TRBJ1-2; possibly TRBD1 for D (6 bases). Germline CDR1 and CDR2: ENHRY and SYGVKD. The CDR3 length is 17 residues. Deletions cut 3 bases from V and 0 bases from J, with 17 bases between. The chain's CDR3 is CAISETWPWTANYGYTF. DNA for the CDR3: TGTGCCATCAGTGAAACGTGGCCTTGGACAGCTAACTATGGCTACACCTTC.

This sequence joins TRBV27 and TRBJ2-7, with D perhaps matching TRBD2 (6 bases). The CDR3 runs 14 residues. The germline gives CDR1 MNHEY, CDR2 SMNVEV (reference sequence). The V end was cut by 2 bases, the J end by 4 bases, with 12 bases between. The CDR3 here is CASSLAGPLYEQYF. The CDR3 DNA is TGTGCCAGCAGTTTAGCGGGGCCCCTATACGAGCAGTACTTC.

The chain couples TRBV18 to TRBJ2-5; no firm D call. The CDR3 runs 14 residues. Germline CDR1 KGHSH, CDR2 LQKENI. V was clipped by 0 bases and J by 0 bases, with 5 bases between them. The DNA for the CDR3 is TGTGCCAGCTCACCACCCCGAGACCAAGAGACCCAGTACTTC. Residues: CASSPPRDQETQYF.

This sequence joins TRBV6-5 and TRBJ1-5, with D possibly TRBD1 on 5 matching bases. Germline values: CDR1 MNHEY, CDR2 SVGAGI. This CDR3 region has 15 residues. The V gene lost 6 bases and the J gene lost 1 base, with 13 bases spanning the gap. The CDR3 loop is CASRPRGGSNQPQHF. CDR3 in DNA: TGTGCCAGCAGACCCCGGGGGGGAAGCAATCAGCCCCAGCATTTT.

The V and J genes are TRBV7-2 and TRBJ1-5, with D tentatively TRBD1 (5 bases). Trimming removed 1 base from V and 7 bases from J, with 11 bases in between. The CDR3 consists of 14 residues. The V gene's germline CDR1 is SGHTA and CDR2 FQGNSA. CDR3 DNA sequence: TGTGCCAGCAGCTTAGTACCCCGGGACCAGCCCCAGCATTTT. As protein: CASSLVPRDQPQHF.

The chain recombines TRBV3-1 (or the pseudogene TRBV3-2) with TRBJ1-2; possible D gene TRBD1, 5 bases. The V gene lost 5 bases and the J gene lost 3 bases, with 19 bases spanning the gap. The germline V gene encodes CDR1 LGHDT and CDR2 YNNKEL (reference sequence). There are 16 residues in the CDR3. The CDR3 loop is CASSENGGLGHYGYTF. DNA of the CDR3: TGTGCCAGCAGCGAAAATGGGGGTTTGGGCCACTATGGCTACACCTTC.

The chain employs TRBV7-6 and TRBJ1-5; D unresolved. CDR1 is SGHVS and CDR2 is FNYEAQ in the germline V gene. With 2 bases removed from V and 5 bases from J, the gap between germline ends came to 7 bases. The CDR3 contains 13 residues. The DNA for the CDR3 is TGTGCCAGCAGCTTAATGGCGGATCAGCCCCAGCATTTT. Amino acid sequence: CASSLMADQPQHF.

CDR3 nucleotides: TGTGCCAGTAGTTTTTTGGACAGCTATGGCTACACCTTC. Its protein product is CASSFLDSYGYTF. V is TRBV19 and J is TRBJ1-2, with a tentative D call TRBD1 (6 bases). V lost 5 bases to trimming and J lost 4 bases, with 11 bases between them. This CDR3 is 13 amino acids long. Germline V gene sequence: CDR1 LNHDA, CDR2 SQIVND (reference sequence).

The rearrangement links TRBV27 to TRBJ1-6; no clear D gene. The CDR3 consists of 16 residues. Germline V lookup: CDR1 MNHEY, CDR2 SMNVEV (reference sequence). The germline V and J ends were trimmed by 5 bases and 4 bases, with 15 bases remaining between them. The CDR3 reads CASSHRPTGYNSPLHF. In DNA, the CDR3 is TGTGCCAGCAGTCATCGACCGACGGGGTATAATTCACCCCTCCACTTT.

CDR3 nucleotide sequence: TGTGCCAGCTCCCTCTCCGGGACCCCCTACGAGCAGTACTTC. Translating it yields CASSLSGTPYEQYF. The chain has TRBV18 and TRBJ2-7; D tentatively fits TRBD1 or TRBD2 (5 bases each). The CDR3 has 14 residues. The V and J ends lost 6 bases and 2 bases respectively, with 14 bases between them. Germline loops: CDR1 KGHSH, CDR2 LQKENI.

The chain combines TRBV5-1 with TRBJ1-1, with D uncertain. Germline V lookup: CDR1 SGHRS, CDR2 YFSETQ. The CDR3 length is 14 residues. The V end was cut by 0 bases, the J end by 4 bases, with 10 bases between. The CDR3 here is CASSLVAESTEAFF. In DNA, the CDR3 is TGCGCCAGCAGCTTGGTGGCAGAAAGCACTGAAGCTTTCTTT.